Sequencing of this T cell receptor beta chain was carried out in a study of shared clonotypes between healthy human individuals. Per the authors' pipeline: As immunoSEQ supplied junction-only sequences (without quality scores), filtering differed. The data were produced by immunoSEQ multiplex PCR, yet TCRdb's version contains in-frame clones alone and is incomplete. The D gene and trimming were derived from the DNA, and the V and J assignments and clone size from that table. The table has roughly 2 million clones, about 95% seen once; the top ten hold around 1.1%. The study, taken as a whole, reports: Naive CD4 clonotype sharing across a few donors was about 5%.

The CDR3 spans 14 residues. V was pared by 5 bases and J by 6 bases, with 5 bases of the junction left unmatched. Per the germline V gene, CDR1 is SEHNR and CDR2 is FQNEAQ (reference sequence). About this clone itself: What it binds is not known.

CD45RO negativity and positive selection for CCR7 defined naive CD8 cells, a population that excluded terminally differentiated effector memory CD45RA+ cells. Sequencing was carried out using naive CD8+ T cells sorted from blood. V and J are TRBV7-9 and TRBJ2-2; 8 positions match TRBD1. This sequence originates from a man aged 18 to 29 in good health. CDR3: CASSPRDRPGELFF. Here the CDR3 DNA reads TGTGCCAGCAGCCCCCGGGACAGGCCCGGGGAGCTGTTTTTT. Full variable domain (missing parts from reference TRBV7-9 and TRBJ2-2): DTGVSQNPRHKITKRGQNVTFRCDPISEHNRLYWYRQTLGQGPEFLTYFQNEAQLEKSRLLSDRFSAERPKGSFSTLEIQRTEQGDSAMYLCASSPRDRPGELFFGEGSRLTVL.